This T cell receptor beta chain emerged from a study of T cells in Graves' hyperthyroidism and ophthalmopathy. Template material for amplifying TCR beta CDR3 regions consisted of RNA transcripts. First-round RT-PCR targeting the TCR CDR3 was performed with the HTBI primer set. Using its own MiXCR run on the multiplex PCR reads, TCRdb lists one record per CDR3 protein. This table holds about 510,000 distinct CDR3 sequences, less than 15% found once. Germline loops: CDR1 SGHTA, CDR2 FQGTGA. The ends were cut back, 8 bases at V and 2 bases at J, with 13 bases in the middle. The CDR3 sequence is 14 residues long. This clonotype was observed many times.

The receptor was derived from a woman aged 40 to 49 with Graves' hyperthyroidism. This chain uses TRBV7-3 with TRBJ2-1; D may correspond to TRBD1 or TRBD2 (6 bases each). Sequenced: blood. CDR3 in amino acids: CASGLGGPYNEQFF. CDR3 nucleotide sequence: TGTGCCAGCGGCCTTGGGGGGCCCTACAATGAGCAGTTCTTC.